These 10 T cell receptor beta chains were sequenced from one sample in a study of blood T cell repertoires in COVID-19. This table comes from immunoSEQ multiplex PCR, and its TCRdb copy is limited to in-frame clones, with some not included. The sample gives under 300,000 clones, roughly 80% of which show up once; 4% to 6% is in the top ten. The sample consisted of peripheral blood. The source is a woman of 80 years or more with active or convalescent COVID-19.

The chain has TRBV10-2 and TRBJ1-5; no firm D call. The germline V gene has CDR1 WSHSY and CDR2 SAAADI. Between the trimmed V and J ends, which lost 3 bases and 2 bases, there was a span of 8 bases. The CDR3 runs 14 residues. The CDR3, as DNA: TGCGCCAGCAGTGAACTGGGAGGCAATCAGCCCCAGCATTTT. Translation gives CASSELGGNQPQHF.

The rearrangement uses TRBV28 and TRBJ1-6; D gene ambiguous. Trimming took off 11 bases at V and 9 bases at J, with 14 bases between the two ends. CDR3 length: 12 residues. Germline loops: CDR1 MDHEN, CDR2 SYDVKM. CDR3 region: CASLRYGSPLHF. The CDR3 DNA reads TGTGCCTCATTGAGGTATGGTTCACCCCTCCACTTT.

The chain has TRBV6-8 and TRBJ2-7; D gene ambiguous. The V end lost 6 bases, the J end lost 2 bases, and 5 bases lay between the germline ends. The CDR3 is made up of 11 amino acids. Germline values: CDR1 MNHGY, CDR2 SAAAGT. CDR3 region: CASRRTYEQYF. CDR3 bases: TGTGCCAGCAGGAGGACCTACGAGCAGTACTTC.

This clone was detected only once. The chain couples TRBV10-2 to TRBJ2-5; 9 bases agree with TRBD1. V trimming: 7 bases; J trimming: 5 bases; junction bases outside the gene matches: 11. In germline, CDR1 is WSHSY, CDR2 SAAADI. The CDR3 consists of 15 residues. The CDR3 spells CASNRWTGEGETQYF. CDR3 coding DNA: TGCGCCAGCAATCGGTGGACAGGGGAAGGGGAGACCCAGTACTTC.

This chain links TRBV4-1 with TRBJ1-5, with 9 bases matching TRBD1. Germline V gives CDR1 MGHRA, CDR2 YSYEKL. The CDR3 has 17 amino acids. The trim removed 0 bases at V and 5 bases at J, leaving 8 bases unmatched. The CDR3 region has the DNA TGCGCCAGCAGCCAAGACCCTGGACAGGGGAGTCATCAGCCCCAGCATTTT. This gives the protein CASSQDPGQGSHQPQHF.

This clone was counted only a few times. The chain is built from TRBV5-1 and TRBJ1-2, with D possibly being TRBD1 (5 bases). CDR1 and CDR2 (germline): SGHRS, YFSETQ. With 6 bases removed from V and 0 bases from J, the gap between germline ends came to 12 bases. This CDR3 has 14 amino acids. The CDR3, as DNA: TGCGCCAGCACCTCCGGGGGATCTAACTATGGCTACACCTTC. Residues: CASTSGGSNYGYTF.

CDR3 DNA sequence: TGTGCCAGCAGCTCCTGGACAGCTAACTATGGCTACACCTTC. Its translation is CASSSWTANYGYTF. V and J are TRBV11-2 and TRBJ1-2; weak D call: TRBD1 (6 bases). Trimming removed 4 bases from V and 0 bases from J, with 9 bases in between. Germline assignment: CDR1 SGHAT and CDR2 FQNNGV. There are 14 residues in the CDR3. Complete variable domain (other parts from reference TRBV11-2 and TRBJ1-2): EAGVAQSPRYKIIEKRQSVAFWCNPISGHATLYWYQQILGQGPKLLIQFQNNGVVDDSQLPKDRFSAERLKGVDSTLKIQPAKLEDSAVYLCASSSWTANYGYTFGSGTRLTVV.

The chain employs TRBV24-1 and TRBJ2-1, with 12 bases lining up with TRBD1. Germline V CDR1 and CDR2: KGHDR, SFDVKD. This CDR3 comprises 15 residues. After removal of 4 bases from V and 5 bases from J, the junction contained 2 bases not matched to a gene. The CDR3 region has the DNA TGTGCCACCAGTGAATGGGACAGGGGGCACAATGAGCAGTTCTTC. This codes for CATSEWDRGHNEQFF.

V gene TRBV6-5 combines with J gene TRBJ2-5, with 11 bases aligning to TRBD1. The length of the CDR3 is 14 residues. Per germline, CDR1 MNHEY and CDR2 SVGAGI. The junction had 2 bases not matched to a gene; V was cut back by 4 bases and J by 4 bases. The CDR3 protein is CASSWTGGRETQYF. The CDR3 DNA reads TGTGCCAGCAGTTGGACAGGGGGCAGAGAGACCCAGTACTTC.

The chain links TRBV20-1 to TRBJ1-1, with 8 bases that match TRBD1. V was pared by 3 bases and J by 6 bases, with 9 bases of the junction left unmatched. In germline, CDR1 is DFQATT, CDR2 SNEGSKA (reference sequence). This CDR3 spans 14 amino acids. The CDR3 DNA reads as TGCAGTGCTAGTGACACAGGGGGTCATGCTGAAGCTTTCTTT. Residues: CSASDTGGHAEAFF.